This T cell receptor beta chain was captured in a study of T-cell memory formation after mild COVID-19. The wider study: For the most part, TCR clusters were specific to one donor. Regarding the study as a whole: Memory sampled before infection contained some responding clones, suggesting cross-reactive memory joined. Later expanders leaned CD4+, whereas day 15 to 85 contracting clones were balanced CD4/CD8.

TCRdb fed the 5' RACE reads into MiXCR, producing one record per CDR3 protein. The sample holds 280,000 or so distinct CDR3 sequences; approximately 18% are singletons and the top ten take 23%. With V trimmed by 0 bases and J by 5 bases, 6 bases remained unmatched. Germline CDR1 and CDR2: DFQATT and SNEGSKA (reference sequence). The CDR3 totals 15 residues. This clonotype has a count of ten or more. Its specificity is not known. The sequenced material came from PBMCs or a T cell subset sorted from them (not recorded which). The receptor was isolated from a man aged 18-30 years who had mild COVID-19 (a few samples of this study predate the infection). Cell type and time point are not known. The chain links TRBV20-1 to TRBJ2-3; 9 nucleotides line up with TRBD2. The CDR3 DNA reads TGCAGTGCTAGAGAAAGGACTAGCGCGGGAGATACGCAGTATTTT. This encodes CSARERTSAGDTQYF.